The clone carrying this T cell receptor beta chain was seen only a few times. Its antigen remains unknown. The source of the sample is a study of T cells after yellow fever vaccination. TCR cDNA was made by 5'RACE template switching, adding a universal primer site and UMIs. TCRdb processed the 5' RACE reads anew with MiXCR; each CDR3 protein has one entry. The sample has roughly 240,000 distinct CDR3 sequences; 6.7% are singletons. Between the trimmed V and J ends, which lost 3 bases and 1 base, there was a span of 10 bases. The CDR3 is 14 amino acids. Findings and caveats of the study: Overall, a small share of clonotypes was seen in both CD4 and CD8 compartments. Booster sampling recovered most clones from primary vaccination (around 96% CD4, around 90% CD8). By day 5 rather than day 15, the secondary response had peaked, though it was weaker.

The source of this sequence is a man aged 25 to 40 who received the YFV17D yellow fever vaccine. The chain joins TRBV12-3 or TRBV12-4 to TRBJ2-7; D is unclear. The source was CD4+ T cells sorted from PBMCs, collected on the day of the yellow fever booster vaccination. The CDR3 here is CASSFLVGSYEQYF. The CDR3 region has the DNA TGTGCCAGCAGTTTTCTCGTGGGTTCCTACGAGCAGTACTTC.